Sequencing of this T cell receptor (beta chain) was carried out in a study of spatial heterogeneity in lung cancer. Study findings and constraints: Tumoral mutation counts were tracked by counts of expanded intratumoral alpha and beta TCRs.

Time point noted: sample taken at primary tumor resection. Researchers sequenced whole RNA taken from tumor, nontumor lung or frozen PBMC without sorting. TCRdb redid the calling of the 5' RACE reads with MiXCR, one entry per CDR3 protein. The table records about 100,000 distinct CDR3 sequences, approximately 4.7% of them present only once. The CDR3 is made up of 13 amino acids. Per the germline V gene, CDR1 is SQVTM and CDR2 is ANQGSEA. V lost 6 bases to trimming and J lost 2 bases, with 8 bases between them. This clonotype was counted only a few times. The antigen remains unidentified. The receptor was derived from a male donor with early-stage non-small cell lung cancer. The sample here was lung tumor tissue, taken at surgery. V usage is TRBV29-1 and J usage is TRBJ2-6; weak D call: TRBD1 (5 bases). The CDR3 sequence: CSVQTAGANVLTF. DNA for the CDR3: TGCAGCGTGCAGACAGCTGGGGCCAACGTCCTGACTTTC.